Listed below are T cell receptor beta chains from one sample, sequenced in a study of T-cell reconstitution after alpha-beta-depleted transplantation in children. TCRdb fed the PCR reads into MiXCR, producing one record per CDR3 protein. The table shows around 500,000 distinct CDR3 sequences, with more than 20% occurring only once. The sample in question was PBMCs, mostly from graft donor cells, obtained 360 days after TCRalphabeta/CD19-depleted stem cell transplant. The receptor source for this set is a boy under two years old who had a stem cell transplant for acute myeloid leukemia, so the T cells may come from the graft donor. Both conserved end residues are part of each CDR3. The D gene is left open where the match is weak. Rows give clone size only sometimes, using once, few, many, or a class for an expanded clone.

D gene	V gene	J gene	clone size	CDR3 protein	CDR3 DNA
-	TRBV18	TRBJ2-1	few	CASSQGEGEQFF	TGTGCCAGCTCACAGGGGGAAGGTGAGCAGTTCTTC
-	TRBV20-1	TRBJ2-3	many	CSARDAGSTDTQYF	TGCAGTGCTAGAGACGCGGGGAGCACAGATACGCAGTATTTT
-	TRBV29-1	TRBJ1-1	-	CSVAKGTEAFF	TGCAGCGTCGCGAAGGGCACTGAAGCTTTCTTT
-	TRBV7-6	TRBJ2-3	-	CASSLEKRQGRTDTQYF	TGTGCCAGCAGCTTAGAAAAAAGGCAGGGTCGTACAGATACGCAGTATTTT
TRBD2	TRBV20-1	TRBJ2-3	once	CSAVSPGLAHSTDTQYF	TGCAGTGCTGTTTCGCCGGGACTAGCACATAGCACAGATACGCAGTATTTT
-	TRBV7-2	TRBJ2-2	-	CASSTRRAGANTGELFF	TGTGCCAGCAGCACCCGAAGGGCGGGGGCAAACACCGGGGAGCTGTTTTTT
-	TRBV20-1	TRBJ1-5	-	CSATESSFFINQPQHF	TGCAGTGCTACTGAGTCTTCTTTCTTCATCAATCAGCCCCAGCATTTT
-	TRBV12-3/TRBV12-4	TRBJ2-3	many	CASILSGPRDTQYF	TGTGCCAGCATCCTGTCCGGGCCCCGGGATACGCAGTATTTT
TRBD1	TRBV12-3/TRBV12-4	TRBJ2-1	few	CASSEGASYNEQFF	TGTGCCAGCAGTGAGGGGGCCTCCTACAATGAGCAGTTCTTC
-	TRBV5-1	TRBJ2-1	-	CASSLAQGAYNEQFF	TGCGCCAGCAGCTTGGCCCAGGGCGCCTACAATGAGCAGTTCTTC
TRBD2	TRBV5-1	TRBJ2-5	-	CASSPRLAGQETQYF	TGCGCCAGCAGCCCGCGACTAGCGGGGCAAGAGACCCAGTACTTC
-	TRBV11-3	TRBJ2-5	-	CASSQGGGVETQYF	TGTGCCAGCAGCCAGGGAGGCGGGGTTGAGACCCAGTACTTC
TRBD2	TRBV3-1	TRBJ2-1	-	CASSLGLAGSSYNEQFF	TGTGCCAGCAGCCTCGGACTAGCGGGCTCCTCCTACAATGAGCAGTTCTTC
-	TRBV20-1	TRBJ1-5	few	CSAREVKQPQHF	TGCAGTGCTAGGGAAGTAAAGCAGCCCCAGCATTTT
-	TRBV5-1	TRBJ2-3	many	CASSLGEPDTQYF	TGCGCCAGCAGCTTGGGAGAGCCAGATACGCAGTATTTT
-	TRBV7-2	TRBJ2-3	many	CASSLAQMIITAKTSTDTQYF	TGTGCCAGCAGCTTAGCGCAAATGATAATAACCGCAAAAACTAGCACAGATACGCAGTATTTT
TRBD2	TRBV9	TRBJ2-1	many	CASSVETSGSYNEQFF	TGTGCCAGCAGCGTAGAAACTAGCGGGTCGTACAATGAGCAGTTCTTC
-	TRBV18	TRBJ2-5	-	CASSRGTGSKETQYF	TGTGCCAGCTCACGTGGTACGGGGAGTAAAGAGACCCAGTACTTC
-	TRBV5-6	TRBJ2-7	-	CASSLPGLAEQYF	TGTGCCAGCAGCTTGCCGGGACTCGCCGAGCAGTACTTC
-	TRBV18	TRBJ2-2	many	CASSPAGELFF	TGTGCCAGCTCACCCGCCGGGGAGCTGTTTTTT
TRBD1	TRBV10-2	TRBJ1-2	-	CASSEIPGGNYGYTF	TGCGCCAGCAGTGAGATCCCAGGGGGGAACTATGGCTACACCTTC
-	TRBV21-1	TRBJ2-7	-	CARVASGHEQYF	TGTGCCAGAGTTGCATCGGGCCACGAGCAGTACTTC
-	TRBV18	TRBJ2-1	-	CASSPLESSYNEQFF	TGTGCCAGCTCACCACTTGAGAGCTCCTACAATGAGCAGTTCTTC
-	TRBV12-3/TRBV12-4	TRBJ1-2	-	CASSFGPSRGYTF	TGTGCCAGCAGTTTTGGCCCTTCGCGGGGCTACACCTTC
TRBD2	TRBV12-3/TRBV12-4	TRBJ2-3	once	CASSLRRGLEGTDTQYF	TGTGCCAGCAGTTTAAGGCGGGGACTAGAGGGCACAGATACGCAGTATTTT
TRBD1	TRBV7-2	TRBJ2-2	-	CASSPQGLKNNGELFF	TGTGCCAGCAGCCCACAGGGGTTGAAGAACAACGGGGAGCTGTTTTTT
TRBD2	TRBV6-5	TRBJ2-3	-	CASSYLVAGGPPTDTQYF	TGTGCCAGCAGTTACCTTGTAGCGGGGGGGCCGCCCACAGATACGCAGTATTTT
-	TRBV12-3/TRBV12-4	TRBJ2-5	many	CASSTDLAFQETQYF	TGTGCCAGCAGCACCGACCTAGCATTTCAAGAGACCCAGTACTTC
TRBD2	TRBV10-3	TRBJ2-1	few	CAISEGPGLAGGSSTNEQFF	TGTGCCATCAGTGAGGGCCCGGGACTAGCGGGGGGGTCCTCAACCAATGAGCAGTTCTTC
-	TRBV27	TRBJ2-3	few	CASSLRLAYLSDTQYF	TGTGCCAGCAGTTTAAGGCTAGCGTACCTTTCGGATACGCAGTATTTT
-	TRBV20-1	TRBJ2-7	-	CSARGVHEQYF	TGCAGTGCCAGAGGGGTCCACGAGCAGTACTTC
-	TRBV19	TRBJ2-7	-	CASSGQGGDEQYF	TGTGCCAGCTCCGGTCAGGGCGGGGACGAGCAGTACTTC
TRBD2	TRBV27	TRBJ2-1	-	CASSLSLTSGPDHEQFF	TGTGCCAGCAGTTTATCCCTTACTAGCGGGCCGGACCATGAGCAGTTCTTC
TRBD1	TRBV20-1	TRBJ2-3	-	CSASDGQGADTQYF	TGCAGTGCTAGCGATGGACAGGGGGCAGATACGCAGTATTTT
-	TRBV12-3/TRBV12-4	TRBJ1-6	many	CASSVGFNSPLHF	TGTGCCAGCAGTGTGGGGTTTAATTCACCCCTCCACTTT
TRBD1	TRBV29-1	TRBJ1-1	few	CSVGRTGGTEAFF	TGCAGCGTTGGGAGGACAGGGGGGACTGAAGCTTTCTTT
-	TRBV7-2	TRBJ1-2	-	CASSLVGTTYGYTF	TGTGCCAGCAGCTTAGTAGGGACAACCTATGGCTACACCTTC
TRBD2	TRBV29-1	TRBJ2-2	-	CSVAGGGEKNTGELFF	TGCAGCGTTGCCGGCGGGGGGGAAAAGAACACCGGGGAGCTGTTTTTT
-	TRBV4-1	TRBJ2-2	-	CASTLQGWADTGELFF	TGCGCCAGCACCCTACAGGGATGGGCGGACACCGGGGAGCTGTTTTTT
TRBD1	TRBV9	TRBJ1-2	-	CASSVGSGQEFYGYTF	TGTGCCAGCAGCGTAGGCAGTGGACAGGAATTCTATGGCTACACCTTC
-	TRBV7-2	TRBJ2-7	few	CASREGGLSSAYEQYF	TGTGCCAGCAGGGAGGGGGGCCTTAGTTCGGCCTACGAGCAGTACTTC
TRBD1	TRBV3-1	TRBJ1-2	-	CASSQGRGQGRDPNYGYTF	TGTGCCAGCAGCCAAGGTCGAGGACAGGGGAGGGATCCGAACTATGGCTACACCTTC
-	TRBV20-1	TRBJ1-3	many	CSARYPTGGNTIYF	TGCAGTGCTAGATATCCGACGGGCGGAAACACCATATATTTT
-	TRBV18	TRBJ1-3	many	CASSPWTASSGNTIYF	TGTGCCAGCTCACCATGGACAGCCAGCTCTGGAAACACCATATATTTT
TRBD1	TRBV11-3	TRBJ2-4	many	CASSLDGTGGIQYF	TGTGCCAGCAGCTTAGATGGTACAGGGGGGATTCAGTACTTC